Described below is a single T cell receptor beta chain sequence and its context. This clone's antigen is unknown. No much larger clone is present one base from it, and per-base qualities are unavailable. Each collaborating institution followed its own protocols to collect whole blood in K2EDTA tubes. Collaborator samples were shipped for TCRbeta analysis as frozen whole blood, isolated PBMCs, or DNA extracted from either sample type. V and J are truncated by 2 bases and 7 bases respectively, leaving an intervening sequence of 12 bases. From the cysteine up to the phenylalanine, the CDR3 has a length of 13 residues. Only the CDR3 part of the read is kept: 39 bases, read in frame from the first base. Reading the germline V gene gives CDR1 MGHRA and CDR2 YSYEKL. The data are from a study of blood T cell repertoires in COVID-19 (dated by TCRdb to 2020 to 2022). Some background on the complete study: The collaborator samples originated in the United States, Italy and Spain and spanned the acute and convalescent phases of COVID-19. The material from the prospective study consisted of cDNA or gDNA derived from T cells, B-cell-depleted T cells, or PBMCs. Deeply sampled blood TCRbeta repertoires from subjects exposed to, actively infected with, or recovered from COVID-19 were included in the dataset. The repertoires were made available in a free public database intended to serve as a resource for research on the immune response to SARS-CoV-2. Samples came from the ongoing ImmuneRACE study (first 160 participants) plus 1,254 subjects from 6 global collaborators. The sample metadata nearly always contained a de-identified subject ID, COVID-19 status, age in years and sex. HLA class I and class II types, where available, came from metadata supplied by the sample provider rather than from assay-based typing.

The immunoSEQ Assay, a bias-controlled multiplex PCR, was used to amplify TCRbeta CDR3 regions from genomic DNA. On the authors' methods: The number of nucleated cells in each sample was estimated from the amplification of reference gene primers within the assay. Sequence reads were collapsed and filtered to measure the absolute abundance of every unique TCRbeta CDR3 rearrangement. For each sample, productive Simpson clonality was calculated as the square root of Simpson's diversity index over productive rearrangements. TCRdb limited this immuneACCESS table to in-frame rearrangements with V and J called. A share of clones is missing; checked studies link under half to unresolved V genes, and the rest is unexplained. The DNA gave D and trimming, while V, J and clone size come from that table. The sample yields fewer than 150,000 clones; about 88% were counted once. Together, the top ten hold more than 3% of the sample.

General study outcomes and caveats: The amount of clinical and demographic metadata varied by source and participant and was provided uncurated.

This TCR was recovered from a man between 40 and 49 years old with acute or convalescent COVID-19. The sequencing sample was made of peripheral blood. Rearrangement joined TRBV4-1 to TRBJ2-7; the D gene is perhaps TRBD2, on 5 matching bases. The CDR3 is CASSQHYRGEQYF. Read as DNA, the sequence is TGCGCCAGCAGCCAACACTACCGGGGAGAGCAGTACTTC.